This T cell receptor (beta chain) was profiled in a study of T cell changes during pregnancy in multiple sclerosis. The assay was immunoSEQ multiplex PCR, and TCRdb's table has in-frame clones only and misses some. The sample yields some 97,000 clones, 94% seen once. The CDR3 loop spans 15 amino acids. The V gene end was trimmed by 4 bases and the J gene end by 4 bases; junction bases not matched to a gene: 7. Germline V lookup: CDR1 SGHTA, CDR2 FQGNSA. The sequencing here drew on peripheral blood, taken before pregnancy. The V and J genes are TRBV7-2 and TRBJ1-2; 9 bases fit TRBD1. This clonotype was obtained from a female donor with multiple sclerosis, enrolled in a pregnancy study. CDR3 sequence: CASSSRQGGPYGYTF. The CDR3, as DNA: TGTGCCAGCAGCTCAAGACAGGGGGGACCCTATGGCTACACCTTC. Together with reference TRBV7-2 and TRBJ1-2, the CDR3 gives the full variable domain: GAGVSQSPSNKVTEKGKDVELRCDPISGHTALYWYRQSLGQGLEFLIYFQGNSAPDKSGLPSDRFSAERTGGSVSTLTIQRTQQEDSAVYLCASSSRQGGPYGYTFGSGTRLTVV.